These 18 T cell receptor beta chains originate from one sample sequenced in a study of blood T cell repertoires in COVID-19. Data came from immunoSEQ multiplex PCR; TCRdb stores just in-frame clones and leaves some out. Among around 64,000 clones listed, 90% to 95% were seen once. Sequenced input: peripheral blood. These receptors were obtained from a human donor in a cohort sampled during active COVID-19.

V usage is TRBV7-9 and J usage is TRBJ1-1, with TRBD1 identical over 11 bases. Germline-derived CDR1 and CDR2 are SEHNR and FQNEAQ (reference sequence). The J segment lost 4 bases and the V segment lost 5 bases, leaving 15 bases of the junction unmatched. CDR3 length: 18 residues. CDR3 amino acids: CASSAQPGQGESSTEAFF. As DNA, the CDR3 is TGTGCCAGCAGCGCGCAACCGGGACAGGGGGAATCCTCCACTGAAGCTTTCTTT. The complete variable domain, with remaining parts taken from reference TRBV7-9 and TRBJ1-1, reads DTGVSQNPRHKITKRGQNVTFRCDPISEHNRLYWYRQTLGQGPEFLTYFQNEAQLEKSRLLSDRFSAERPKGSFSTLEIQRTEQGDSAMYLCASSAQPGQGESSTEAFFGQGTRLTVV.

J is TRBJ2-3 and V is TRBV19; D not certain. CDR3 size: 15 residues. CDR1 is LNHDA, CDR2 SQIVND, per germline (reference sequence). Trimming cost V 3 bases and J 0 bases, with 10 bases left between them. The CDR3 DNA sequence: TGTGCCAGTAGTATGAGATTACTTAGCACAGATACGCAGTATTTT. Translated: CASSMRLLSTDTQYF.

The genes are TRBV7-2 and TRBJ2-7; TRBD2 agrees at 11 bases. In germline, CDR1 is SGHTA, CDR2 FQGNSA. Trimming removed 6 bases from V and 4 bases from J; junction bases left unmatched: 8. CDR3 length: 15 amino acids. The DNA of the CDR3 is TGTGCCAGCAGTTATATAGCGGGGGGGCAGTACGAGCAGTACTTC. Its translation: CASSYIAGGQYEQYF.

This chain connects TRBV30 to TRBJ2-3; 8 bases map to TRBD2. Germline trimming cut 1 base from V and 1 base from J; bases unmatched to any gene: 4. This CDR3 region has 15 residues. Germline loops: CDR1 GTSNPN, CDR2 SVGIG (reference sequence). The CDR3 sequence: CAWSALAGGTDTQYF. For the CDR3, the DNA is TGTGCCTGGAGTGCTCTAGCGGGTGGCACAGATACGCAGTATTTT.

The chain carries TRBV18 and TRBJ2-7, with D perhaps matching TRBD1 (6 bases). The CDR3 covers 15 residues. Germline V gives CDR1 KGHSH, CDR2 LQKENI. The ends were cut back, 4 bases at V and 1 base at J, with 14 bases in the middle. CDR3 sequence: CASSLDRGQSYEQYF. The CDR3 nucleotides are TGTGCCAGCTCACTCGACCGCGGACAGTCCTACGAGCAGTACTTC.

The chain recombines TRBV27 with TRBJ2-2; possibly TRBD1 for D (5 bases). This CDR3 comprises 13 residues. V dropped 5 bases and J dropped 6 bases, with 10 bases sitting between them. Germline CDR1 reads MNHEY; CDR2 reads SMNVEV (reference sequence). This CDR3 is CASSTRVAGELFF. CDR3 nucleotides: TGTGCCAGCAGTACCAGGGTGGCCGGGGAGCTGTTTTTT.

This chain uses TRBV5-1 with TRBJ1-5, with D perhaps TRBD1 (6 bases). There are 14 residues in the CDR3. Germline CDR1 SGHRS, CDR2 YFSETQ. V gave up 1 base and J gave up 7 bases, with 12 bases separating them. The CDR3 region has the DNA TGCGCCAGCAGCTTGACGGCAGGGGAACAGCCCCAGCATTTT. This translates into CASSLTAGEQPQHF.

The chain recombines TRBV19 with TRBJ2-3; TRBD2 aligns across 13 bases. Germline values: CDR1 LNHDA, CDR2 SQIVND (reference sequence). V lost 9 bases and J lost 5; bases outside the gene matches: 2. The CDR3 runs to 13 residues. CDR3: CASRTSGRDTQYF. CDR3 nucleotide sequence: TGTGCCAGCCGGACTAGCGGGAGAGATACGCAGTATTTT.

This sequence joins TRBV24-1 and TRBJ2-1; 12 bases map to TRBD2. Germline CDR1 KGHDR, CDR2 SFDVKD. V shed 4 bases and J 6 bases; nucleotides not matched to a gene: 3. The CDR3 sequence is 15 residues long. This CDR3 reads CATSDLAGGTNEQFF. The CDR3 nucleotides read TGTGCCACCAGTGACCTAGCGGGAGGGACCAATGAGCAGTTCTTC.

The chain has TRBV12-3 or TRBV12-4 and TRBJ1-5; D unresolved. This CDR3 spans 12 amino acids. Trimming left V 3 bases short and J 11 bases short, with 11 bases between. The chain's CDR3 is CASSFSTQAQHF. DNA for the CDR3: TGTGCCAGCAGTTTCTCCACGCAGGCCCAGCATTTT.

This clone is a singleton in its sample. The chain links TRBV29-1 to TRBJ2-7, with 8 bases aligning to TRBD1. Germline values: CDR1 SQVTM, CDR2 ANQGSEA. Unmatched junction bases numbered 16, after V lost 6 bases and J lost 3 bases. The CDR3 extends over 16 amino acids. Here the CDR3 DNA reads TGCAGCGTCGCACCGAGAGGGGGACAGGTAAACTACGAGCAGTACTTC. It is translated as CSVAPRGGQVNYEQYF.

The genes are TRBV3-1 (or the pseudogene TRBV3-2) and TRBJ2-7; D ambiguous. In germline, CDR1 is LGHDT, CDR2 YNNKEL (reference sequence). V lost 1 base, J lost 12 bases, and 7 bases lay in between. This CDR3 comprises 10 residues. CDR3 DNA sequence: TGTGCCAGCAGCCAAGTACTCCCGTACTTC. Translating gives CASSQVLPYF.

CDR3 nucleotide sequence: TGCGCCAGCAGCCAAGACGGGCCCCACTACGGACTAGCCGGGGAGCTGTTTTTT. The encoded protein is CASSQDGPHYGLAGELFF. This chain connects TRBV4-3 to TRBJ2-2, with 7 bases lining up with TRBD2. The CDR3 extends over 18 amino acids. V trimming: 0 bases; J trimming: 6 bases; junction bases outside the gene matches: 13. Per the germline V gene, CDR1 is LGHNA and CDR2 is YSLEER.

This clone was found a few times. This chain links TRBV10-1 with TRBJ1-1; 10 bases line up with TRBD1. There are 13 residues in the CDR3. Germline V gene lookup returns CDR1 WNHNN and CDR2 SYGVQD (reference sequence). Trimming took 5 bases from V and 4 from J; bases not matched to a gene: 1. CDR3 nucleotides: TGCGCCAGCAGTTGGGACAGGGGCACTGAAGCTTTCTTT. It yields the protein CASSWDRGTEAFF.

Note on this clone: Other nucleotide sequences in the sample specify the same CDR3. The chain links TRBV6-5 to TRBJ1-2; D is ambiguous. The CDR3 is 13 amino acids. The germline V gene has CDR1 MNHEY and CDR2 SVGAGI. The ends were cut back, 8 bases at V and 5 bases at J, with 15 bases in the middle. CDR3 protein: CASLPRGVYGYTF. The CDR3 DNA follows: TGTGCCAGCTTACCGCGGGGAGTTTATGGCTACACCTTC.

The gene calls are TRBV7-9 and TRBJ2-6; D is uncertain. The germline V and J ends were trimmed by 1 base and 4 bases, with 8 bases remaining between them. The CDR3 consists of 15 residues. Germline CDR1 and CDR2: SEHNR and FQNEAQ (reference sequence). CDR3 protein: CASSLVRSGANVLTF. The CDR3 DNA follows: TGTGCCAGCAGCTTAGTCCGTTCGGGGGCCAACGTCCTGACTTTC.

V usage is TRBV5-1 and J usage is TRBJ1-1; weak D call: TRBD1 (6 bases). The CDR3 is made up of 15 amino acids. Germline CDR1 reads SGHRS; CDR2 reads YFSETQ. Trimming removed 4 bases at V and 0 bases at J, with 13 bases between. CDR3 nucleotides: TGCGCCAGCAGCATCTTACAGGGAATGAACACTGAAGCTTTCTTT. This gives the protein CASSILQGMNTEAFF.

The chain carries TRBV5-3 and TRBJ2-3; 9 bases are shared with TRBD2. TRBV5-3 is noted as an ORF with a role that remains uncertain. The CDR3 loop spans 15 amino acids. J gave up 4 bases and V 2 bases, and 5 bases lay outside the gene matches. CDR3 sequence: CARSFCGGASDTQYF. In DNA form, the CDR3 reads TGTGCCAGAAGCTTTTGCGGGGGGGCGTCAGATACGCAGTATTTT.